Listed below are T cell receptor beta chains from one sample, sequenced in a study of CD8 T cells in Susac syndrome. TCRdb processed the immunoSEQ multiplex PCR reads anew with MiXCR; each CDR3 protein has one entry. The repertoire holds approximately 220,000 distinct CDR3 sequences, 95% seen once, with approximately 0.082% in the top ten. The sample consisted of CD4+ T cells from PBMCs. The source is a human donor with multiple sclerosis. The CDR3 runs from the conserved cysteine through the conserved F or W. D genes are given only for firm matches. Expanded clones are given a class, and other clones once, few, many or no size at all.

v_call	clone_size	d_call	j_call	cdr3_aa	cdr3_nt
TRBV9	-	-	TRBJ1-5	CASSPRDVFGQPQHF	TGTGCCAGCAGCCCCCGGGATGTGTTCGGGCAGCCCCAGCATTTT
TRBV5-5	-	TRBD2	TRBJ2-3	CASSSGGGAADTQYF	TGTGCCAGCAGCTCGGGCGGGGGGGCCGCAGATACGCAGTATTTT
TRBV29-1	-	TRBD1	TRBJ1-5	CSVSGGSLQPQHF	TGCAGCGTTTCAGGGGGCTCGTTGCAGCCCCAGCATTTT
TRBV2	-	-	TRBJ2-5	CASRKFETQYF	TGTGCCAGCAGGAAATTCGAGACCCAGTACTTC
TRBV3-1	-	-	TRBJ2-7	CASSQVDGSYEQYF	TGTGCCAGCAGCCAAGTGGACGGTTCCTACGAGCAGTACTTC
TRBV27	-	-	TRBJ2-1	CASRLFSPSYNEQFF	TGTGCCAGCCGCCTCTTCAGTCCCTCCTACAATGAGCAGTTCTTC
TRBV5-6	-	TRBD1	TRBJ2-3	CASSFPDRADTQYF	TGTGCCAGCAGCTTTCCGGACAGGGCGGATACGCAGTATTTT
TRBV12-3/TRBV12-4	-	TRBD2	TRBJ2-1	CASRLAGGEQFF	TGTGCCAGCAGACTAGCGGGGGGGGAACAGTTCTTC
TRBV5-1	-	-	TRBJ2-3	CASGVSTDTQYF	TGCGCCAGCGGAGTTAGCACAGATACGCAGTATTTT
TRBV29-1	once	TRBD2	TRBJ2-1	CSVNQRIAGNHEQFF	TGCAGCGTTAACCAGAGAATAGCGGGGAACCATGAGCAGTTCTTC
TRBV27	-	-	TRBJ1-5	CASSLEGGGQPQHF	TGTGCCAGCAGTTTAGAAGGGGGAGGGCAGCCCCAGCATTTT
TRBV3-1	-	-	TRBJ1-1	CASSWAGTLMNTEAFF	TGTGCCAGCAGCTGGGCCGGGACACTTATGAACACTGAAGCTTTCTTT
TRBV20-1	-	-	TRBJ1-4	CSAPGMGGEKLFF	TGCAGTGCTCCCGGGATGGGAGGGGAAAAACTGTTTTTT
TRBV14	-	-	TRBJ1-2	CASSQLWSGGSYGYTF	TGTGCCAGCAGCCAACTCTGGTCGGGGGGAAGCTATGGCTACACCTTC
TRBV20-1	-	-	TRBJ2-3	CSAIAEGTDTQYF	TGCAGTGCGATAGCAGAAGGCACAGATACGCAGTATTTT
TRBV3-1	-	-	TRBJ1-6	CASSRADYNSPLHF	TGTGCCAGCAGCCGGGCAGATTATAATTCACCCCTCCACTTT
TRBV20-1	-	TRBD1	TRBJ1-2	CSARQGTGGLGYGYTF	TGCAGTGCTAGGCAAGGAACAGGGGGCCTTGGCTATGGCTACACCTTC
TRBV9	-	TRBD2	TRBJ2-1	CASSVGTSGRNNEQFF	TGTGCCAGCAGCGTAGGGACTAGCGGGAGGAACAATGAGCAGTTCTTC
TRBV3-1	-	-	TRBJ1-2	CASSQVADLRGYTF	TGTGCCAGCAGCCAAGTGGCTGATCTTCGAGGCTACACCTTC
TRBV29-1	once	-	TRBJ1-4	CSATGKWGEKLFF	TGCAGCGCCACAGGGAAGTGGGGTGAAAAACTGTTTTTT
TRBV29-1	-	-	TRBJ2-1	CSALGLSGSYNEQFF	TGCAGCGCTCTGGGGCTGAGTGGATCCTACAATGAGCAGTTCTTC
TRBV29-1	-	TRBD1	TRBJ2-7	CSVGTGGGEQYF	TGCAGCGTTGGGACAGGGGGGGGAGAGCAGTACTTC
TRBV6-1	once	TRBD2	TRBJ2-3	CASSVVAGTLGTQYF	TGTGCCAGCAGTGTGGTAGCGGGGACCCTCGGTACGCAGTATTTT
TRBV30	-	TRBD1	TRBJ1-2	CAWSVPGQGYYGYTF	TGTGCCTGGAGTGTACCGGGACAGGGATACTATGGCTACACCTTC
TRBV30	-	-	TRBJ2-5	CAWSGGAGETQYF	TGTGCCTGGAGCGGCGGGGCAGGAGAGACCCAGTACTTC
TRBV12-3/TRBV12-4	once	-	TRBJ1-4	CASSIVGKLFF	TGTGCCAGCAGCATTGTAGGAAAACTGTTTTTT
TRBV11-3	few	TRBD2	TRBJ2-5	CASSLTSGVETQYF	TGTGCCAGCAGCTTGACTAGCGGGGTAGAGACCCAGTACTTC
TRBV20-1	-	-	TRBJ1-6	CSARDPGAGSPLHF	TGCAGTGCTAGAGATCCGGGGGCCGGGTCACCCCTCCACTTT
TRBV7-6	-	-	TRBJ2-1	CASSLSFNEQFF	TGTGCCAGCAGCTTAAGTTTCAATGAGCAGTTCTTC
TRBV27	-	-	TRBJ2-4	CASTPYPQANIQYF	TGTGCCAGCACCCCCTACCCCCAGGCGAACATTCAGTACTTC
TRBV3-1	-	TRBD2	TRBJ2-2	CASSRAGTSVNTGELFF	TGTGCCAGCAGCCGGGCCGGGACTAGCGTGAACACCGGGGAGCTGTTTTTT